This T cell receptor (beta chain) appears in the sequencing data of a study of blood T cell repertoires in COVID-19. Sequencing was performed with immunoSEQ multiplex PCR; in TCRdb, only in-frame clones are kept and a portion is missing. The data hold about 190,000 clones, with about three quarters observed a single time. The V gene's germline CDR1 is SGHRS and CDR2 YFSETQ. Trimming at V came to 0 bases and at J to 6 bases, leaving 10 bases not matched to a gene. This CDR3 has 16 residues. The sequence came from a woman between 65 and 79 years old with acute or convalescent COVID-19. The material sequenced was peripheral blood. V and J are TRBV5-1 and TRBJ2-5, with TRBD1 identical over 8 bases. The CDR3 DNA reads TGCGCCAGCAGCTTGGAATTGGCAGGGGGCGTGAAGACCCAGTACTTC. Protein product: CASSLELAGGVKTQYF.